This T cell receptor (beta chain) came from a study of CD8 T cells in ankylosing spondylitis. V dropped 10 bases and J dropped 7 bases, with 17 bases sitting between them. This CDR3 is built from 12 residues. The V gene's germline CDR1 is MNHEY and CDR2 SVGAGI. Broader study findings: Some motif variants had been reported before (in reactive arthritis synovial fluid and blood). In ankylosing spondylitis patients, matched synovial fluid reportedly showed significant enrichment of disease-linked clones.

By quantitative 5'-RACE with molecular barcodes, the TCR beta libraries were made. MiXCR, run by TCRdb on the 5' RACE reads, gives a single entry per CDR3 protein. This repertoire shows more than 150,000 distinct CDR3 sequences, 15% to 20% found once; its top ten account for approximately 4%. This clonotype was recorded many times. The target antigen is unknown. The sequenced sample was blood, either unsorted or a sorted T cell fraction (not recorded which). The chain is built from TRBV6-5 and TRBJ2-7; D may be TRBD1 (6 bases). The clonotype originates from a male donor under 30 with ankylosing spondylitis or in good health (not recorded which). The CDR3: CATRRGLGEQYF. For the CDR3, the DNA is TGTGCCACCCGTAGGGGGTTGGGAGAGCAGTACTTC.